This T cell receptor beta chain was identified in a study of Ad26.COV2.S vaccination and SARS-CoV-2 variants. Regarding the study as a whole: A substantial breadth of spike-specific CD8+ and CD4+ T cell responses after vaccination has been reported.

Concerning this clone: Its antigen is as yet unknown.

CDR3 length: 12 amino acids. Trimming pared 7 bases from V and 4 bases from J, leaving 13 bases between. The germline V gene encodes CDR1 SQVTM and CDR2 ANQGSEA. Treatment described: about 20 received Ad26.COV2.S at low or high dose, single or two shots; several received placebo; per-sample allocation not given. Material that was analyzed had been drawn on day 63 after the first vaccine or placebo injection. Assay: immunoSEQ multiplex PCR; the TCRdb copy retains only in-frame clones and omits some. The data show approximately 480,000 clones, around nine tenths seen once. Here the sequenced sample was peripheral blood, taken in a trial of Ad26.COV2.S vaccine versus placebo. V and J are TRBV29-1 and TRBJ1-2; no definite D call. The receptor was derived from a person aged 18-65 years who received the Ad26.COV2.S COVID-19 vaccine or a placebo. CDR3 residues: CSAQRAAYGYTF. In DNA, the CDR3 is TGCAGCGCCCAAAGGGCGGCCTATGGCTACACCTTC.